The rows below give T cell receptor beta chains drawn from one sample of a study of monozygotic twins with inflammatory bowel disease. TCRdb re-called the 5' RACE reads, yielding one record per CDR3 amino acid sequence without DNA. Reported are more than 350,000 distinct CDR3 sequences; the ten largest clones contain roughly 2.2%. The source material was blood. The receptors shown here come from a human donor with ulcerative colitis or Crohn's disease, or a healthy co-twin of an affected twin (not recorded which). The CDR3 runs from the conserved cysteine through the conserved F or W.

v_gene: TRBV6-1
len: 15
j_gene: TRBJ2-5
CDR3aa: CASSIDRGRGETQYF

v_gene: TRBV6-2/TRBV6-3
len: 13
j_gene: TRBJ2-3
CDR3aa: CASSYLGQGASDF

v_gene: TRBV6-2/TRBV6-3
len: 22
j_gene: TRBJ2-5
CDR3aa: CASSYQGARATGTSGREETQYF

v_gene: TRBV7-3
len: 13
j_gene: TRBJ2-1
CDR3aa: CASSINGGRAQFF

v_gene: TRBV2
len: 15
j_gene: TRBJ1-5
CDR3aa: CASSGGTGKYQPQHF

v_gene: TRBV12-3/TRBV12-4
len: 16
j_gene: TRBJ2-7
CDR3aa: CASSPSIARPGSEQYF

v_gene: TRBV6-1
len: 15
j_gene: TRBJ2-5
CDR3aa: CASRGTRGRQETQYF

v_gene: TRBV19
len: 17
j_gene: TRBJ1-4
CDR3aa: CASSKRGTGGTNEKLFF

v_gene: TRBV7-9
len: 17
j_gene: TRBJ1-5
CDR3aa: CASSAGLPGNSNQPQHF

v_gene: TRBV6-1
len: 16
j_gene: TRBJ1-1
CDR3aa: CASSHRTGGFDTEAFF

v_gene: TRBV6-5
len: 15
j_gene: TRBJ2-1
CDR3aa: CASSYYRDNYNEQFF

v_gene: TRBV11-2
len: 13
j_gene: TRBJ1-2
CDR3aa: CASSRRTAEGYTF

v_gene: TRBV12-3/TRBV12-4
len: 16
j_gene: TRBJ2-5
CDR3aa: CASSFASGILQETQYF

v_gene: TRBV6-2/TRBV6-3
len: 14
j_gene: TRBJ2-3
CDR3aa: CATRTSGITDTQYF

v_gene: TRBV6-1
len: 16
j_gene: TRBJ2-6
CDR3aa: CASSGNRHSGANVLTF